This T cell receptor (beta chain) stems from a study of CXCR3-negative and CXCR3-positive naive CD8 T cells. Study-level background: About 140 million TRB reads were obtained overall (about 1.5 +/- 0.3 million per library).

Study-wide points: Naive subsets did not differ in surface CD5, and TRB CDR3 properties served to infer TCR strength. Comparably high diversity was seen in both naive subsets, and much lower diversity in memory CD8+ cells.

Germline values: CDR1 SQVTM, CDR2 ANQGSEA. This CDR3 spans 12 amino acids. A remark on this clonotype: Its specificity is not known.

5' RACE that incorporated UMI labels was used to prepare the TRB cDNA libraries. TCRdb re-called the 5' RACE reads; one entry per CDR3 protein, DNA not given. Recorded for this sample: 100,000 to 150,000 distinct CDR3 sequences. The gene calls are TRBV29-1 and TRBJ2-5; TCRdb designates TRBD2, a call that cannot be tested without DNA. The receptor comes from a human donor in good health. Some clones in this sample may be carry-over from other donors' samples. The sequenced material came from naive CXCR3- CD8+ T cells from blood. Regarding subset: CD45RO-CCR7+CD27+CD95- naive CD8+ T cells lacking CXCR3 (TNR3-). The CDR3 loop reads CSVLSGEETQYF.